What follows are 8 T cell receptor beta chains derived from one specimen sequenced in a study of beta chain features in type 1 diabetes. Notes on the study in general: Moderately but significantly shorter TCRB CDR3s were found in Type 1 diabetes patients in all four CD4+ subsets.

Reverse transcribing all isolated RNA meant expressed TCRB transcripts were sequenced. Sequenced by immunoSEQ multiplex PCR; TCRdb stores in-frame clones only, minus some. The sample yields 150,000 to 180,000 clones, approximately 10% seen once. No antigen is known for these receptors. Source material: central memory CD4+ T cells from blood. These TCRs come from a man in his thirties or forties with type 1 diabetes.

This chain uses TRBV10-2 with TRBJ2-7; D is unclear. The CDR3 has 14 amino acids. CDR1 is WSHSY and CDR2 is SAAADI in the germline V gene. Trimming removed 7 bases from V and 3 bases from J, with 16 bases in between. CDR3 nucleotide sequence: TGCGCCAGCAAGGTCTCGCGGATGGGCTACGAGCAGTACTTC. Translating it yields CASKVSRMGYEQYF.

The chain combines TRBV12-5 with TRBJ1-2; TRBD1 aligns across 7 bases. This CDR3 region has 14 residues. Germline CDR1 LGHNT, CDR2 FRNRAP. The J segment lost 4 bases and the V segment lost 5 bases, leaving 7 bases of the junction unmatched. The CDR3 coding sequence is TGTGCTAGTGGTCCGGGACAGTCGGCCTATGGCTACACCTTC. Residues: CASGPGQSAYGYTF.

The chain combines TRBV4-2 with TRBJ2-5; no reliable D call. The CDR3 runs to 13 residues. Germline-derived CDR1 and CDR2 are LGHNA and YNFKEQ. V dropped 1 base and J dropped 3 bases, with 6 bases sitting between them. The CDR3 coding sequence is TGTGCCAGCAGCCAAGTTAGAGAAGAGACCCAGTACTTC. Amino acid sequence: CASSQVREETQYF.

This clone was observed a few times. The chain couples TRBV15 to TRBJ2-7; tentative D call: TRBD2 (6 bases). V was trimmed by 5 bases and J by 3 bases, leaving 17 bases between them. Germline values: CDR1 LNHNV, CDR2 YYDKDF (reference sequence). The CDR3 contains 15 residues. CDR3 region: CATSGSTSTSYEQYF. CDR3 in DNA: TGTGCCACCAGCGGATCTACTTCGACTAGCTACGAGCAGTACTTC.

The V and J genes are TRBV2 and TRBJ1-2, with D unclear. CDR1 is SNHLY, CDR2 FYNNEI, per germline. The CDR3 has 19 amino acids. V was cut by 2 bases and J by 0 bases, with 22 bases left in between. The CDR3 bases are TGTGCCAGCAGTGAATTGTCGGGGTGGGCGCCCATAGCTAACTATGGCTACACCTTC. Its protein product is CASSELSGWAPIANYGYTF.

This sequence joins TRBV6-5 and TRBJ2-2, with 8 bases lining up with TRBD1. J lost 3 bases, V lost 6 bases, and 3 bases had no gene match. In germline, CDR1 is MNHEY, CDR2 SVGAGI. The CDR3 is 14 residues long. The chain's CDR3 is CASSQTGDTGELFF. The CDR3 nucleotides read TGTGCCAGCAGCCAGACAGGGGACACCGGGGAGCTGTTTTTT.

This clone has only a few counts. The V call is TRBV6-5, the J call TRBJ1-5, with D unresolved. The V end was cut by 5 bases, the J end by 7 bases, with 12 bases between. Germline-derived CDR1 and CDR2 are MNHEY and SVGAGI. The CDR3 sequence is 13 residues long. CDR3 sequence reads: CASSLREFQPQHF. CDR3 nucleotides: TGTGCCAGCAGTCTCCGGGAGTTCCAGCCCCAGCATTTT.

This chain joins TRBV10-3 and TRBJ2-1; D possibly corresponds to TRBD2 (6 bases). The germline CDR1 and CDR2 sequences are ENHRY and SYGVKD. Trimming removed 3 bases from V and 6 bases from J, with 15 bases in between. The CDR3 totals 15 residues. CDR3 sequence (DNA): TGTGCCATCAGTGACTTCACCGGGAGCTTCAATGAGCAGTTCTTC. The encoded protein is CAISDFTGSFNEQFF.